Included here is one T cell receptor (beta chain) sequence, with context. The antigen is undetermined. Profiling relied on immunoSEQ multiplex PCR, and the TCRdb table lists in-frame clones only, not all of them. The profile shows around 320,000 clones, 85% of them singletons. The record originates from a study of Ad26.COV2.S vaccination and SARS-CoV-2 variants. Study background: Donor got 5x10^10 or 1x10^11 viral particles of Ad26.COV2.S.

General study points: There was a possibility that the TCR breadth and depth analyses underestimated total T cell responses.

Treatment of the sample: roughly 20 received Ad26.COV2.S at low or high dose, single or two shots; about 5 received placebo; per-sample allocation not given. Material that was analyzed had been drawn on day 63 after the first vaccine or placebo injection. Immunization relied on an Ad26 vector, which expressed Wuhan-strain SARS-CoV-2 spike. Trimming took 6 bases from V and 5 from J; bases not matched to a gene: 3. Germline V gives CDR1 DFQATT, CDR2 SNEGSKA (reference sequence). CDR3 length equals 11 residues. The chain couples TRBV20-1 to TRBJ1-1, with 7 bases lining up with TRBD1. This specimen was peripheral blood, taken in a trial of Ad26.COV2.S vaccine versus placebo. The TCR was taken from a person between 18 and 60 years old who received the Ad26.COV2.S COVID-19 vaccine or a placebo. CDR3 nucleotides: TGCAGTGCGACAGGGTTGACTGAAGCTTTCTTT. Its protein is CSATGLTEAFF.